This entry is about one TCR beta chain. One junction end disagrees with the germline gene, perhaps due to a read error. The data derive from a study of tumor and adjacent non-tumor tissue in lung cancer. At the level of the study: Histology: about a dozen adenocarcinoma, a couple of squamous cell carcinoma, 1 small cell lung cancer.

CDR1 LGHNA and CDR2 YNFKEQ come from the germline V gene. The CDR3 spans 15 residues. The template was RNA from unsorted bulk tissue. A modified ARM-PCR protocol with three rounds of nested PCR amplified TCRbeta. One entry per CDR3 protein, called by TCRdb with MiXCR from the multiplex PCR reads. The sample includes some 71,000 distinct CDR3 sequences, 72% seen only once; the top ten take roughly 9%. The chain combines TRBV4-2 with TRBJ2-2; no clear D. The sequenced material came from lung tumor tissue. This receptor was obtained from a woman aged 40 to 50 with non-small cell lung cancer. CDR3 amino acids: CANSQGFSNSGELFF. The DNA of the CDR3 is TGTGCCAACAGCCAAGGTTTCAGCAACAGCGGGGAGCTGTTTTTT.